Below, one TCR beta chain is given with its context. The target of this receptor is not known. Base qualities are not at hand, and no much larger clone is one base apart. Each collaborating institution followed its own protocols to collect whole blood in K2EDTA tubes. For TCRbeta analysis, collaborator samples were shipped as frozen whole blood, as isolated PBMCs, or as DNA extracted from either sample type. TCRbeta CDR3 regions were amplified from genomic DNA using the immunoSEQ Assay, a bias-controlled multiplex PCR. The paper's processing steps were these. The number of nucleated cells in each sample was estimated by amplification of reference gene primers within the assay. Sequence reads were collapsed and filtered to measure the absolute abundance of every unique TCRbeta CDR3 rearrangement. For each sample, productive Simpson clonality was calculated by taking the square root of Simpson's diversity index across productive rearrangements. What TCRdb holds here is the immuneACCESS table cut down to in-frame rearrangements. Part of the clones is not present; checked against another copy, under half of the missing clones reflect an unresolved V gene, and the others are unexplained. From that table come the V and J calls and clone size; the DNA was used to work out D and trimming. Recorded for this sample are some 87,000 clones; 83% of them occurred a single time. The biggest ten clones account for over 35% of the sample.

This specimen belongs to a study of blood T cell repertoires in COVID-19 (dated by TCRdb to the early 2020s). As for the study more broadly: The collaborator samples originated in the United States, Italy and Spain and spanned the acute and convalescent phases of COVID-19. Samples came from the ongoing ImmuneRACE study (first 160 participants) plus 1,254 subjects from 6 global collaborators. Where HLA class I and class II types were available, the types were taken from metadata supplied by the sample provider, not from assay-based typing. The repertoires were made available in a free public database intended to serve as a resource for research on the immune response to SARS-CoV-2. The material from the prospective study consisted of cDNA or gDNA derived from T cells, B-cell-depleted T cells, or PBMCs. Deeply sampled blood TCRbeta repertoires from subjects exposed to, actively infected with, or recovered from COVID-19 were included in the dataset. A de-identified subject ID, COVID-19 status, age in years and sex were almost always included in the sample metadata.

The paper's findings and limits, for the study overall: How much clinical and demographic metadata was included differed by source and by participant, and the metadata was provided uncurated.

The receptor comes from a man at least 80 years old with active or convalescent COVID-19. The sequencing input was peripheral blood.

The DNA sequence is TGTGCCAGCAGCCACAACTTGGAGGGAGGACAAGAGACCCAGTACTTC. It translates as CASSHNLEGGQETQYF. The chain links TRBV3-1 (or the pseudogene TRBV3-2) with TRBJ2-5; tentative D gene TRBD2, with 6 bases matching. The germline ends are 16 bases apart after V is trimmed by 3 bases and J by 2 bases. Taken from cysteine to phenylalanine, the CDR3 has 16 residues. The DNA shown is the 48-base CDR3, in frame from base 1. Via the germline V gene (reference sequence), CDR1 is LGHDT and CDR2 YNNKEL.